The rows below give T cell receptor beta chains drawn from one sample of a study of CD8+ T cells in alopecia areata. Assay used: immunoSEQ multiplex PCR; TCRdb lists only in-frame clones, some missing. The sample lists just over 150,000 clones, roughly 65% occurring once. This specimen was CD4+ T cells sorted from blood, taken at week 4, from a patient treated with tofacitinib. All receptors come from a human donor with alopecia areata. Both conserved end residues are part of each CDR3. A D gene is named only where the DNA matches it firmly. A clone size is listed for some rows: how often the clone was seen (once, few, many), or a class if it is expanded.

NA,TRBV30,NA,TRBJ2-6,CAWSVGTQVYSGANVLTF,TGTGCCTGGAGTGTTGGGACCCAAGTTTACTCTGGGGCCAACGTCCTGACTTTC
NA,TRBV7-9,NA,TRBJ1-5,CASSRNSNQPQHF,TGTGCCAGCAGCCGTAACAGCAATCAGCCCCAGCATTTT
TRBD2,TRBV29-1,NA,TRBJ2-5,CSVSLAGGETQYF,TGCAGCGTTTCTCTAGCGGGCGGAGAGACCCAGTACTTC
TRBD2,TRBV5-1,few,TRBJ2-3,CASSLTTSGRGTDTQYF,TGCGCCAGCAGCTTGACAACTAGCGGTCGAGGGACAGATACGCAGTATTTT
NA,TRBV7-9,few,TRBJ1-4,CASRQTDANEKLFF,TGTGCCAGCAGACAGACAGACGCTAATGAAAAACTGTTTTTT
NA,TRBV29-1,few,TRBJ1-2,CSVGMADGYTF,TGCAGCGTTGGGATGGCCGATGGCTACACCTTC
TRBD2,TRBV5-4,NA,TRBJ2-3,CASSRGGSTDTQYF,TGTGCCAGCAGCCGCGGGGGAAGCACAGATACGCAGTATTTT
NA,TRBV29-1,NA,TRBJ1-2,CSAGDGTYGYTF,TGCAGCGCCGGGGACGGAACCTATGGCTACACCTTC
TRBD2,TRBV2,NA,TRBJ2-5,CATGRLAGEETQYF,TGTGCCACGGGACGACTAGCGGGAGAAGAGACCCAGTACTTC
NA,TRBV30,once,TRBJ1-2,CAWMDRGYYGYTF,TGTGCCTGGATGGATAGGGGCTACTATGGCTACACCTTC
NA,TRBV29-1,NA,TRBJ1-2,CSAVDIVYGYTF,TGCAGCGCGGTGGACATTGTCTATGGCTACACCTTC
NA,TRBV6-5,NA,TRBJ1-2,CASSYSDYGYTF,TGTGCCAGCAGTTATTCCGACTATGGCTACACCTTC
NA,TRBV9,NA,TRBJ2-2,CASSVGGAKTGELFF,TGTGCCAGCAGCGTAGGCGGGGCTAAAACCGGGGAGCTGTTTTTT
NA,TRBV5-1,NA,TRBJ1-1,CASSLWRVDTEAFF,TGCGCCAGCAGCTTGTGGAGGGTAGACACTGAAGCTTTCTTT
NA,TRBV27,NA,TRBJ1-1,CASSLSRGGAAEAFF,TGTGCCAGCAGTTTGTCGAGGGGGGGCGCGGCTGAAGCTTTCTTT
NA,TRBV5-6,NA,TRBJ1-1,CASSLVYKNTEAFF,TGTGCCAGCAGCTTGGTTTACAAGAACACTGAAGCTTTCTTT
TRBD1,TRBV5-4,NA,TRBJ1-2,CASRLPTGLNGYTF,TGTGCCAGCAGGTTACCGACAGGGTTAAATGGCTACACCTTC
NA,TRBV2,NA,TRBJ1-1,CASRAEGDTEAFF,TGTGCCAGCAGGGCCGAGGGGGACACTGAAGCTTTCTTT
NA,TRBV5-1,NA,TRBJ1-2,CASSSAGDYGYTF,TGCGCCAGCAGCTCCGCGGGGGACTATGGCTACACCTTC
NA,TRBV7-2,NA,TRBJ2-5,CASSVTVRQETQYF,TGTGCCAGCAGCGTGACAGTGAGACAAGAGACCCAGTACTTC
NA,TRBV29-1,few,TRBJ2-7,CSVERGSYEQYF,TGCAGCGTTGAAAGGGGTTCCTACGAGCAGTACTTC
TRBD2,TRBV5-6,NA,TRBJ2-1,CASSSGLAGGNEQFF,TGTGCCAGCAGCTCCGGACTAGCGGGGGGAAATGAGCAGTTCTTC
NA,TRBV2,NA,TRBJ2-5,CASSGGETQYF,TGTGCCAGCAGTGGAGGGGAGACCCAGTACTTC
NA,TRBV7-2,few,TRBJ2-5,CASSLQRKGETQYF,TGTGCCAGCAGCTTACAGCGGAAGGGAGAGACCCAGTACTTC